This record concerns one T cell receptor (beta chain) sequence. Its antigen is undetermined. HIV-negative, healthy adults without recent acute infections or vaccinations were the donors. This sample was taken from a study of shared clonotypes between healthy human individuals. Findings of the study overall: Across subsets, estimated richness was generally greater for naive than for memory populations. Rarefaction analysis demonstrated incomplete sorted-subset sequencing notwithstanding large depth.

Germline V gene data show CDR1 as GTSNPN and CDR2 as SVGIG (reference sequence). V shed 3 bases, J shed 7 bases, and the junction held 5 bases outside the gene matches. The CDR3 extends over 14 amino acids. Sequencing was performed with immunoSEQ multiplex PCR; in TCRdb, only in-frame clones are kept and a portion is missing. The sample lists roughly 2 million clones, more than 90% occurring once. The sequence came from a man aged 18 to 29 in good health. The V call is TRBV30, the J call TRBJ1-6; 8 bases line up with TRBD1. Specimen: naive CD4+ T cells sorted from blood. The subset: CD45RA+ positively selected. The CDR3 protein is CAWRRTGPNSPLHF. CDR3 DNA sequence: TGTGCCTGGAGGAGGACAGGGCCGAATTCACCCCTCCACTTT.